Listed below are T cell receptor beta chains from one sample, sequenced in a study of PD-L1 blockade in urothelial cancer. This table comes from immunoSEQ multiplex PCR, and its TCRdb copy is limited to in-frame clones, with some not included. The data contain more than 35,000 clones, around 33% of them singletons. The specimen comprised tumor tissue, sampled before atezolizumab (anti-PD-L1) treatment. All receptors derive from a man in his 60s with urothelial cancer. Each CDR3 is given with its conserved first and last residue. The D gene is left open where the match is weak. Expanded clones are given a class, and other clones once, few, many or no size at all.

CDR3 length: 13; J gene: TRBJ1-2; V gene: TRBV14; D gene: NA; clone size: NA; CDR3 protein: CASSRQGYQLQTF; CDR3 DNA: TGTGCCAGCAGCCGTCAGGGGTACCAGCTACAAACCTTC
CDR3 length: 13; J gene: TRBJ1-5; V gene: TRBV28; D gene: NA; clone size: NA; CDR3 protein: CASSLSGDQPQHF; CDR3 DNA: TGTGCCAGCAGTTTATCTGGTGATCAGCCCCAGCATTTT
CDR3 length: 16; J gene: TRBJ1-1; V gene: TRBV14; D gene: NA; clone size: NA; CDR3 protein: CASSQEGGAGNTEAFF; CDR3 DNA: TGTGCCAGCAGCCAAGAAGGAGGGGCCGGGAACACTGAAGCTTTCTTT
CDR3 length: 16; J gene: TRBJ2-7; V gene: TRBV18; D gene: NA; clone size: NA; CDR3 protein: CASSPEADWRLSEQYF; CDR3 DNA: TGTGCCAGCTCACCAGAGGCAGACTGGCGCCTTAGTGAGCAGTACTTC
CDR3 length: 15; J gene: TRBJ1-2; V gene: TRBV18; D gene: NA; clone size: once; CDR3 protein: CASSPSQGPFYGYTF; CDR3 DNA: TGTGCCAGCTCACCATCGCAGGGACCTTTCTATGGCTACACCTTC
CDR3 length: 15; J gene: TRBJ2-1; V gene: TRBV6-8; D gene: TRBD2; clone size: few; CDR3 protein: CASRRLAGGNNEQFF; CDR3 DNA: TGTGCCAGCAGGAGGCTAGCGGGAGGAAACAATGAGCAGTTCTTC
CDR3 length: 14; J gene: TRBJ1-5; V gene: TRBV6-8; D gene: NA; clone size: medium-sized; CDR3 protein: CASLMGGVDQPQHF; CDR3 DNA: TGTGCCAGCCTTATGGGAGGGGTCGATCAGCCCCAGCATTTT
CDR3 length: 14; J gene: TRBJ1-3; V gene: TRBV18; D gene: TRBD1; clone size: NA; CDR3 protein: CASSPDRGRTTIYF; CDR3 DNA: TGTGCCAGCTCACCTGACAGGGGACGGACCACCATATATTTT
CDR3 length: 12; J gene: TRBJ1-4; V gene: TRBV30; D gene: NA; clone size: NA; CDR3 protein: CAWSAMNEKLFF; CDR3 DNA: TGTGCCTGGAGTGCCATGAATGAAAAACTGTTTTTT
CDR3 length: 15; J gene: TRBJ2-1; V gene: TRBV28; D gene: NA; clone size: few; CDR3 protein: CASSSPGGFHNEQFF; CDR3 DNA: TGTGCCAGCAGCTCACCTGGGGGTTTCCACAATGAGCAGTTCTTC
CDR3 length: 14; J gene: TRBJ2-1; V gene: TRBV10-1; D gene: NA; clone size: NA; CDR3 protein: CASSGGDTYNEQFF; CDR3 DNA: TGCGCCAGCAGTGGGGGGGACACCTACAATGAGCAGTTCTTC
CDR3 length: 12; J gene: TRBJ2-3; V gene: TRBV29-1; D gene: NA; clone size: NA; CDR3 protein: CSVGQGTDTQYF; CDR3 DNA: TGCAGCGTTGGGCAGGGCACAGATACGCAGTATTTT
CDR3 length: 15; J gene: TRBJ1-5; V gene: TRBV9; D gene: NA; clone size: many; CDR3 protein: CASSVGQGGDQPQHF; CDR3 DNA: TGTGCCAGCAGCGTAGGGCAGGGAGGAGATCAGCCCCAGCATTTT
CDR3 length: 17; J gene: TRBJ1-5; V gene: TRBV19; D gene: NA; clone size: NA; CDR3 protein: CASSPMGTQGSNQPQHF; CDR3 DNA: TGTGCCAGTAGTCCGATGGGGACACAAGGAAGCAATCAGCCCCAGCATTTT
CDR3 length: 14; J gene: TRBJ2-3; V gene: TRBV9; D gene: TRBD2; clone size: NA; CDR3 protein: CASSAGDYTDTQYF; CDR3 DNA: TGTGCCAGCAGCGCCGGGGACTACACAGATACGCAGTATTTT
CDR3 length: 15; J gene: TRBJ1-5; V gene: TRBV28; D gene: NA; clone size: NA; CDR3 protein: CASSPGLVGNQPQHF; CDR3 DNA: TGTGCCAGCAGCCCGGGCCTGGTTGGCAATCAGCCCCAGCATTTT
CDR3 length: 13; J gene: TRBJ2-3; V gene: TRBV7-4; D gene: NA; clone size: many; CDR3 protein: CASSLDRTRRQYF; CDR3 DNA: TGTGCCAGCAGCTTAGACCGCACTCGGAGGCAGTATTTT
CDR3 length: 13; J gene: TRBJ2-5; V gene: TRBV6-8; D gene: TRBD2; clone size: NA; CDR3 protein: CASGGGVQETQYF; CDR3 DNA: TGTGCCAGTGGGGGAGGGGTTCAAGAGACCCAGTACTTC
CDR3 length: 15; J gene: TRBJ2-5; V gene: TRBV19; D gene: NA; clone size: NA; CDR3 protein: CASSRTRNRRETQYF; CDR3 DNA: TGTGCCAGTAGCCGGACAAGGAACCGAAGGGAGACCCAGTACTTC
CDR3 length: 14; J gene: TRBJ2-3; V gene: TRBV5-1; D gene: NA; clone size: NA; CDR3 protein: CASRPRGSTDTQYF; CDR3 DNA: TGCGCCAGCCGGCCCAGGGGTAGCACAGATACGCAGTATTTT
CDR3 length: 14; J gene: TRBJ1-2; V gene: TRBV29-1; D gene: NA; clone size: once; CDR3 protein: CSVEDRGGAYGYTF; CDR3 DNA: TGCAGCGTTGAAGATCGCGGGGGGGCCTATGGCTACACCTTC
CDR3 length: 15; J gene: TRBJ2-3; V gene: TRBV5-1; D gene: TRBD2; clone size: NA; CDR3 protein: CASSLFSGSTDTQYF; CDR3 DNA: TGCGCCAGCAGCTTGTTTAGCGGGAGCACAGATACGCAGTATTTT
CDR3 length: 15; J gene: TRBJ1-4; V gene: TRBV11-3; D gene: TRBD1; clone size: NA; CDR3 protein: CASSGQTGEGEKLFF; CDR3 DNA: TGTGCCAGCAGCGGACAGACAGGGGAGGGTGAAAAACTGTTTTTT
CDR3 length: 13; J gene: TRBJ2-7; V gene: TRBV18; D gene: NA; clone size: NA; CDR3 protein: CASSPDEAYEQYF; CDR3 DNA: TGTGCCAGCTCACCGGATGAAGCCTACGAGCAGTACTTC
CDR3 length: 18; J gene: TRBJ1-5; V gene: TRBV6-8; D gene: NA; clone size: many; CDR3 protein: CASNNPGGGGSGNQPQHF; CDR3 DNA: TGTGCCAGCAATAACCCGGGTGGTGGGGGTTCAGGCAATCAGCCCCAGCATTTT
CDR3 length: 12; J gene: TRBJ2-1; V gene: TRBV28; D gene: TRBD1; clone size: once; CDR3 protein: CASRTGVDEQFF; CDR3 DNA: TGTGCCAGCAGGACAGGGGTCGATGAGCAGTTCTTC
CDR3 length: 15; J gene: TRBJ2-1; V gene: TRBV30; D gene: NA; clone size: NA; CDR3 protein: CAWSVEGYPYNEQFF; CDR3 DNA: TGTGCCTGGAGTGTCGAAGGGTACCCCTACAATGAGCAGTTCTTC
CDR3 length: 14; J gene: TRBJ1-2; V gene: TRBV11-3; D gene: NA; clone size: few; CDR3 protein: CASSESGTLYGYTF; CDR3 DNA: TGTGCCAGCAGCGAGAGCGGTACCCTCTATGGCTACACCTTC
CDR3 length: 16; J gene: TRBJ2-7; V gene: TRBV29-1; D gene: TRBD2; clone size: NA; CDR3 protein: CSVGDPGLAGGYEQYF; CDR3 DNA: TGCAGCGTTGGGGACCCGGGACTAGCGGGAGGCTACGAGCAGTACTTC
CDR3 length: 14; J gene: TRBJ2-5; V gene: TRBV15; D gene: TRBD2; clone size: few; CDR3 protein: CATSIIPPGGTYYF; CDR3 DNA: TGTGCCACCAGCATCATCCCCCCCGGGGGGACTTATTACTTC
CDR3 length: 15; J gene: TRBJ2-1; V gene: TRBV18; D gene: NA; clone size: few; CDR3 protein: CASSPAPVSYNEQFF; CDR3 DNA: TGTGCCAGCTCACCGGCGCCGGTATCCTACAATGAGCAGTTCTTC
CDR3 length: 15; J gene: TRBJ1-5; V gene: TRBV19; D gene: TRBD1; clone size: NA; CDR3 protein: CASSLVGTGNQPQHF; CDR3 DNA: TGTGCCAGTAGTCTCGTGGGGACAGGGAATCAGCCCCAGCATTTT
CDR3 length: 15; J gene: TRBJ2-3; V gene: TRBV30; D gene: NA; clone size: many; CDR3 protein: CAWSGRDLITDTQYF; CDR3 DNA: TGTGCCTGGAGTGGGAGGGATTTAATCACAGATACGCAGTATTTT
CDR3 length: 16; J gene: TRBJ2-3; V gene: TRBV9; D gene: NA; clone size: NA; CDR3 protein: CASSDDYRDSTDTQYF; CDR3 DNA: TGTGCCAGCAGCGATGACTACAGGGATAGCACAGATACGCAGTATTTT
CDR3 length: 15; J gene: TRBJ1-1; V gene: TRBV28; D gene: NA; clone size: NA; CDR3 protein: CASSDLTQGAAEAFF; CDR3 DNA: TGTGCCAGCAGTGATCTAACACAGGGCGCAGCTGAAGCTTTCTTT
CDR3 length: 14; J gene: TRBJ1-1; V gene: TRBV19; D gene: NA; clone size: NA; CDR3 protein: CASRERSGGTEAFF; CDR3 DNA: TGTGCCAGTAGGGAGAGGAGCGGCGGCACTGAAGCTTTCTTT